These T cell receptor beta chains were read from a single sample in a study of cytomegalovirus exposure and HLA in healthy donors. The data were produced by immunoSEQ multiplex PCR, yet TCRdb's version contains in-frame clones alone and is incomplete. Of around 190,000 clones in the sample, around 80% were seen once. The sample was PBMCs. These receptors all stem from a woman between 35 and 50 years old in good health and CMV-seronegative. The CDR3 runs from the conserved cysteine through the conserved F or W. D genes are given only for firm matches. Size tells how often a clone was seen (once, few, many) or the class of an expanded clone, and some rows leave it out.

TRBV5-4	NA	TRBJ2-2	NA	TGTGCCAGCAGCTTGGCAGGGACCGGGGAGCTGTTTTTT	CASSLAGTGELFF
TRBV2	NA	TRBJ2-3	few	TGTGCCAGCAAACCGACTAGCACAGATACGCAGTATTTT	CASKPTSTDTQYF
TRBV30	NA	TRBJ2-2	NA	TGTGCCTGGAGTGTCAGTAACACCGGGGAGCTGTTTTTT	CAWSVSNTGELFF
TRBV6-5	NA	TRBJ1-1	NA	TGTGCCAGCAGTTACATAGTTTCGGGGGGCGGAGAAGCTTTCTTT	CASSYIVSGGGEAFF
TRBV5-6	TRBD1	TRBJ2-7	NA	TGTGCCAGCCGACGGACAGGGGTCTACGAGCAGTACTTC	CASRRTGVYEQYF
TRBV6-5	NA	TRBJ1-1	NA	TGTGCCAGCAGTACTGCCACAGGGAGTCCTGAAGCTTTCTTT	CASSTATGSPEAFF
TRBV4-1	NA	TRBJ1-3	NA	TGCGCCAGCAGCCGGGGGGGAAGGAGTAGTACTGGAAACACCATATATTTT	CASSRGGRSSTGNTIYF
TRBV20-1	NA	TRBJ2-3	few	TGCAGTGCTAGAGTGGTAGAGACGCAGTATTTT	CSARVVETQYF
TRBV7-6	TRBD1	TRBJ1-3	NA	TGTGCCAGCAGAACCGACAGGGACCACACCATATATTTT	CASRTDRDHTIYF
TRBV6-1	NA	TRBJ1-2	NA	TGTGCCAGCTCCAGCTCATTCGAGGGCTATGGCTACACCTTC	CASSSSFEGYGYTF
TRBV27	TRBD2	TRBJ2-7	NA	TGTGCCAGCAGTGGGTACGTGCGGGGGAGGACCTACGAGCAGTACTTC	CASSGYVRGRTYEQYF
TRBV10-3	NA	TRBJ2-3	once	TGTGCCATCAGGGGGGCGTCAGATACGCAGTATTTT	CAIRGASDTQYF
TRBV5-1	NA	TRBJ2-1	NA	TGCGCCAGCAGCTTGGGAGTTGGCAATGAGCAGTTCTTC	CASSLGVGNEQFF
TRBV19	NA	TRBJ2-7	NA	TGTGCCAGTAGTATAGCCGAGGGAAGCTACGAGCAGTACTTC	CASSIAEGSYEQYF
TRBV25-1	TRBD1	TRBJ1-1	NA	TGTGCCAGCGAAAAAAACAGGGGGACGAACACTGAAGCTTTCTTT	CASEKNRGTNTEAFF
TRBV5-5	TRBD1	TRBJ2-5	NA	TGTGCCAGCAGTACAGGGGCCGTATTTGAGACCCAGTACTTC	CASSTGAVFETQYF
TRBV6-5	TRBD1	TRBJ2-4	once	TGTGCCAGCAGTGGGACAGCTAACATTCAGTACTTC	CASSGTANIQYF
TRBV11-2	NA	TRBJ1-1	once	TGTGCCAGCAGCTTAGCGGACTTAATTAACGGTCCGAACACTGAAGCTTTCTTT	CASSLADLINGPNTEAFF
TRBV7-2	NA	TRBJ2-1	NA	TGTGCCAGCAGCTCACTGGCTAGCCCTCTCTCCAATGAGCAGTTCTTC	CASSSLASPLSNEQFF
TRBV10-1	TRBD2	TRBJ2-2	NA	TGCGCCAGCAGTGGGGCTGGGCGGGGGGAGTCGAACACCGGGGAGCTGTTTTTT	CASSGAGRGESNTGELFF
TRBV7-9	TRBD1	TRBJ1-2	NA	TGTGCCAGCAGCATGGACAGGGTTAATGGCTACACCTTC	CASSMDRVNGYTF
TRBV19	NA	TRBJ1-5	NA	TGTGCCAGTAGTATAGATCTGAGTAGCAATCAGCCCCAGCATTTT	CASSIDLSSNQPQHF
TRBV19	TRBD1	TRBJ1-5	NA	TGTGCCAGTAGTATAAGCAGGGGGCATCAGCCCCAGCATTTT	CASSISRGHQPQHF
TRBV19	NA	TRBJ2-1	NA	TGTGCCAGTAGTATTATTCCCGGGTCGGGCAATGAGCAGTTCTTC	CASSIIPGSGNEQFF
TRBV19	NA	TRBJ2-7	NA	TGTGCCAGTAGTACCAGGATTTTCTACGAGCAGTACTTC	CASSTRIFYEQYF
TRBV5-1	NA	TRBJ1-2	NA	TGCGCCAGCAGCTTGGCACCGGGGAGAGACACCTATGGCTACACCTTC	CASSLAPGRDTYGYTF
TRBV2	TRBD1	TRBJ2-5	NA	TGTGCCAGCACTCCAGACAGGGGGCAGGAAGAGACCCAGTACTTC	CASTPDRGQEETQYF
TRBV5-6	TRBD2	TRBJ2-1	NA	TGTGCCAGCAGCCTGGGACTAGCGGGGCCCACGGGAGATGAGCAGTTCTTC	CASSLGLAGPTGDEQFF
TRBV5-1	TRBD2	TRBJ2-3	NA	TGCGCCAGCAGCGGCGGATTAGCGGGGGCCGCAGATACGCAGTATTTT	CASSGGLAGAADTQYF
TRBV6-1	TRBD1	TRBJ1-2	few	TGTGCCACGGACAGGCAAGGCTACACCTTC	CATDRQGYTF
TRBV11-3	TRBD2	TRBJ2-2	NA	TGTGCCAGCAGTTCAGCGGGAGGCACCACCGGGGAGCTGTTTTTT	CASSSAGGTTGELFF
TRBV10-3	TRBD2	TRBJ2-1	NA	TGTGCCATCAGTGAGACCGGGACTAGGAACAATGAGCAGTTCTTC	CAISETGTRNNEQFF
TRBV5-1	TRBD2	TRBJ2-7	NA	TGCGCCAGCAGCATCGGGACTAGCGGGAGTCGTTTAGTCACCTACGAGCAGTACTTC	CASSIGTSGSRLVTYEQYF
TRBV29-1	TRBD1	TRBJ2-5	NA	TGCAGCGTTATAGGGGGCGGTCGGGAGACCCAGTACTTC	CSVIGGGRETQYF
TRBV7-2	NA	TRBJ2-5	NA	TGTGCCAGCAGCCCCATTCTATTGAAAGAGACCCAGTACTTC	CASSPILLKETQYF
TRBV6-6	NA	TRBJ2-7	NA	TGTGCCAGCAGCAGTTCCGGCAGGCCCTACTCCTACGAGCAGTACTTC	CASSSSGRPYSYEQYF
TRBV18	NA	TRBJ1-4	NA	TGTGCCAGCTCACCACCGGCGGGGGCGGGTGAAAAACTGTTTTTT	CASSPPAGAGEKLFF
TRBV6-5	TRBD1	TRBJ1-1	NA	TGTGCCAGCAGTTACTTACAGGGGGGAATGAACACTGAAGCTTTCTTT	CASSYLQGGMNTEAFF
TRBV6-1	TRBD2	TRBJ2-2	NA	TGTGCCAGCAGTGGATCCCGGGGGGAGGGTGCCGGGGAGCTGTTTTTT	CASSGSRGEGAGELFF
TRBV27	TRBD1	TRBJ1-6	NA	TGTGCCAGCAGTCAAGGGGAGATGGGACAGGATAATTCACCCCTCCACTTT	CASSQGEMGQDNSPLHF
TRBV10-2	TRBD1	TRBJ2-7	few	TGCGCCAGCAGGAGGGGGCTCAACTACGAGCAGTACTTC	CASRRGLNYEQYF